This T cell receptor beta chain was captured by sequencing in a study of blood T cell repertoires in COVID-19. The overall study: In each case, the material was cDNA or gDNA derived from T cells, B-cell-depleted T cells, or PBMCs.

As originally analysed: Estimates of nucleated cell counts were drawn from the amplification of reference gene primers. Sequenced by immunoSEQ multiplex PCR; TCRdb stores in-frame clones only, minus some. V, J and clone size derive from that table, while D and trimming were established from the DNA sequence. The table lists about 120,000 clones, 75% to 85% of them singletons. This clone has more than one count but fewer than ten. The CDR3 is 15 residues long. Looked up from germline, CDR1 is MNHEY and CDR2 is SMNVEV (reference sequence). V lost 0 bases and J lost 4, with 10 bases in between. This rearrangement joins TRBV27 to TRBJ1-5; no definite D call. The sequence was collected from a man aged 40-49 years with active or convalescent COVID-19. Sequencing was performed on peripheral blood. This CDR3 reads CASSLSPQPNQPQHF. CDR3 nucleotide sequence: TGTGCCAGCAGTTTATCCCCACAGCCTAATCAGCCCCAGCATTTT.